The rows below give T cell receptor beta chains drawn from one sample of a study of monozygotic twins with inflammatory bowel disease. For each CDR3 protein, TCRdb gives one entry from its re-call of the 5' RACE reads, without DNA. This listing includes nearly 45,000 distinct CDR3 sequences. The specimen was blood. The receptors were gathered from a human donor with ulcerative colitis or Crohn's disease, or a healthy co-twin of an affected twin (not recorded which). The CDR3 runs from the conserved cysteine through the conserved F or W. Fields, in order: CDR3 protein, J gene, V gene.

CASKGLAGVHEQFF TRBJ2-1 TRBV25-1
CASSLKNSYGYTF TRBJ1-2 TRBV7-2
CASSLGRGGTDTQYF TRBJ2-3 TRBV7-9
CASSPYGTGDGQPQHF TRBJ1-5 TRBV7-2
CASAPPDPLGSPLHF TRBJ1-6 TRBV12-5
CASSPGQGSHEQYF TRBJ2-7 TRBV5-1
CASSTSSSGNTIYF TRBJ1-3 TRBV5-1
CASIPRHGGIQYF TRBJ2-4 TRBV12-3/TRBV12-4
CASSLAGNEQFF TRBJ2-1 TRBV5-5
CSAPALEETQYF TRBJ2-5 TRBV20-1
CAWSWGTEAFF TRBJ1-1 TRBV30
CASSLAGGRVTGELFF TRBJ2-2 TRBV7-2
CASSSKGRKNTEAFF TRBJ1-1 TRBV5-4
CASSPNVGQGAADGYTF TRBJ1-2 TRBV5-1
CSVERPTANYGYTF TRBJ1-2 TRBV29-1
CSAREPGLGMGYEQFF TRBJ2-1 TRBV20-1
CASKRRVGTEAFF TRBJ1-1 TRBV6-5
CSVQTSSNTEAFF TRBJ1-1 TRBV29-1
CASSQSTDTQYF TRBJ2-3 TRBV10-2
CASSLSLGAGGYTF TRBJ1-2 TRBV7-2
CASSQDGGRSGGTQYF TRBJ2-5 TRBV4-2
CSVVFPLTTGNTIYF TRBJ1-3 TRBV29-1
CSARMGLLNQPQHF TRBJ1-5 TRBV20-1
CASSLGSTSYEQYF TRBJ2-7 TRBV5-1
CASSSHYEQYF TRBJ2-7 TRBV28
CASSATGSSYEQYF TRBJ2-7 TRBV7-6
CASSPVLAFAKNIQYF TRBJ2-4 TRBV11-2
CSVEGQGALSEQFF TRBJ2-1 TRBV29-1
CASSLDLQGNEQYF TRBJ2-7 TRBV11-2
CASSLVGGEQFF TRBJ2-1 TRBV7-3
CAISEYGMEQFF TRBJ2-1 TRBV10-3
CASSPRGSVTEAFF TRBJ1-1 TRBV7-6
CASSWRFAGGLEQYF TRBJ2-7 TRBV5-6